The 21 T cell receptor beta chains in this list originate from one sample, sequenced in a study of OX40 agonist ivuxolimab in advanced cancers. Clones were sequenced by immunoSEQ multiplex PCR, and TCRdb holds only the in-frame ones, with some missing. The repertoire has approximately 14,000 clones, under 85% of them found once; the top ten carry under 35%. Specimen: CD4+ or CD8+ T cells sorted from blood, collected in a trial of the OX40 agonist ivuxolimab. These receptors came from an adult with an advanced solid tumor such as melanoma, head and neck, liver or kidney cancer.

The chain carries TRBV11-2 and TRBJ2-5; D is perhaps TRBD2 (6 bases). Germline values: CDR1 SGHAT, CDR2 FQNNGV. The CDR3 runs 16 residues. V lost 4 bases and J lost 5, with 20 bases in between. The DNA for the CDR3 is TGTGCCAGCAGCTCGGGTAGCGGCTGGGCGGGGGAGACCCAGTACTTC. This codes for CASSSGSGWAGETQYF.

The chain uses TRBV2 and TRBJ2-7; D not resolved. In germline, CDR1 is SNHLY, CDR2 FYNNEI. The CDR3 totals 13 residues. V was shortened by 6 bases and J by 2 bases, with 11 bases between the two germline ends. The CDR3: CASSAGRTYEQYF. CDR3 nucleotide sequence: TGTGCCAGCAGCGCCGGACGGACCTACGAGCAGTACTTC.

This clone was observed once. The V call is TRBV27, the J call TRBJ2-7, with 8 bases lining up with TRBD2. J lost 2 bases, V lost 7 bases, and 13 bases had no gene match. Looked up from germline, CDR1 is MNHEY and CDR2 is SMNVEV (reference sequence). The CDR3 is 16 amino acids. The DNA of the CDR3 is TGTGCCAGCACCCAAGCGGGGGCGTTTAACACCTACGAGCAGTACTTC. Translation gives CASTQAGAFNTYEQYF.

There are a few counts of this clone. The chain carries TRBV6-1 and TRBJ2-7; 9 bases are a match to TRBD2. V lost 2 bases, J lost 1 base, and 9 bases stayed unmatched. The length of the CDR3 is 17 residues. Per the germline V gene, CDR1 is MNHNS and CDR2 is SASEGT. In DNA form, the CDR3 reads TGTGCCAGCAGTGAATTTTATGGCGGGAGGGATTCCTACGAGCAGTACTTC. This translates into CASSEFYGGRDSYEQYF.

CDR3 coding DNA: TGTGCCAGCAGCGGAGCGGGAGGGCCTTCTGAGACCCAGTACTTC. This gives the protein CASSGAGGPSETQYF. V usage is TRBV9 and J usage is TRBJ2-5; 10 bases are shared with TRBD2. The length of the CDR3 is 15 residues. Germline V CDR1 and CDR2: SGDLS, YYNGEE. The J segment lost 5 bases and the V segment lost 3 bases, leaving 7 bases of the junction unmatched.

This sequence joins TRBV27 and TRBJ2-7, with D tentatively TRBD2 (6 bases). Trimming took off 2 bases at V and 0 bases at J, with 8 bases between the two ends. Germline V lookup: CDR1 MNHEY, CDR2 SMNVEV (reference sequence). This CDR3 has 14 residues. CDR3 coding DNA: TGTGCCAGCAGTTTAGCGGGACTCTCCTACGAGCAGTACTTC. Its protein product is CASSLAGLSYEQYF.

V and J are TRBV5-6 and TRBJ2-7; D not certain. CDR1 and CDR2 from the germline V gene are SGHDT and YYEEEE. The CDR3 length is 13 residues. With 1 base removed from V and 3 bases from J, the gap between germline ends came to 8 bases. The CDR3 nucleotides read TGTGCCAGCAGCTTGTACAGTATCTACGAGCAGTACTTC. This gives the protein CASSLYSIYEQYF.

This clone was picked up a small number of times. Within the sample, other DNA sequences also encode this same CDR3. The chain recombines TRBV19 with TRBJ1-5, with D hard to call. Germline values: CDR1 LNHDA, CDR2 SQIVND (reference sequence). The CDR3 covers 14 residues. V lost 4 bases, J lost 0 bases, and 7 bases lay in between. CDR3 coding DNA: TGTGCCAGTAGTACTCAGGATAGCAATCAGCCCCAGCATTTT. Translation: CASSTQDSNQPQHF. Full variable domain (remainder filled in from reference TRBV19 and TRBJ1-5): DGGITQSPKYLFRKEGQNVTLSCEQNLNHDAMYWYRQDPGQGLRLIYYSQIVNDFQKGDIAEGYSVSREKKESFPLTVTSAQKNPTAFYLCASSTQDSNQPQHFGDGTRLSIL.

The chain has TRBV7-2 and TRBJ1-1; no reliable D call. From germline, CDR1 is SGHTA and CDR2 FQGNSA. CDR3 length: 13 residues. V lost 5 bases and J 4 bases, leaving 11 bases between the germline ends. The CDR3: CASSAGFGTEAFF. In nucleotides, the CDR3 is TGTGCCAGCAGCGCGGGGTTTGGCACTGAAGCTTTCTTT.

The CDR3 loop is CASSYSMPSSYEQYF. The CDR3 coding sequence is TGTGCCAGCAGTTACTCGATGCCCAGCTCCTACGAGCAGTACTTC. V gene TRBV6-6 combines with J gene TRBJ2-7; no reliable D call. Trimming took off 0 bases at V and 0 bases at J, with 9 bases between the two ends. Germline CDR1 reads MNHNY; CDR2 reads SVGAGI (reference sequence). The CDR3 is 15 amino acids.

The V gene is TRBV4-1, the J gene TRBJ2-5, with D tentatively TRBD1 (5 bases). V was clipped by 0 bases and J by 4 bases, with 12 bases between them. CDR3 length: 15 residues. The germline V gene encodes CDR1 MGHRA and CDR2 YSYEKL. The CDR3: CASSQEGSTGETQYF. As DNA, the CDR3 is TGCGCCAGCAGCCAAGAGGGCTCTACAGGAGAGACCCAGTACTTC.

The rearrangement links TRBV7-8 to TRBJ2-1; 12 bases fit TRBD2. The germline V gene has CDR1 SGHVS and CDR2 FQNEAQ. This CDR3 is built from 15 residues. After removal of 7 bases from V and 4 bases from J, the junction contained 5 bases not matched to a gene. The CDR3 loop is CASKFGLAGYNEQFF. The CDR3 region has the DNA TGTGCCAGCAAGTTCGGACTAGCGGGATACAATGAGCAGTTCTTC. The variable domain in full, with the rest retrieved from reference TRBV7-8 and TRBJ2-1, is GAGVSQSPRYKVAKRGQDVALRCDPISGHVSLFWYQQALGQGPEFLTYFQNEAQLDKSGLPSDRFFAERPEGSVSTLKIQRTQQEDSAVYLCASKFGLAGYNEQFFGPGTRLTVL.

In its sample, this clone was seen a few times. V and J are TRBV28 and TRBJ2-3, with TRBD1 matching over 10 bases. This CDR3 contains 20 residues. Trimming removed 8 bases from V and 5 bases from J; junction bases left unmatched: 25. Germline-derived CDR1 and CDR2 are MDHEN and SYDVKM. In nucleotides, the CDR3 is TGTGCCAGCTCCTCTCCGACAGGGGGCTTTGGGGGCCCCCCGGTAGATACGCAGTATTTT. Its protein product is CASSSPTGGFGGPPVDTQYF.

The chain uses TRBV21-1 and TRBJ2-7; whether TRBD1, the table's D call, matches the DNA was not checked. TRBV21-1 is recorded as a pseudogene. CDR3 length equals 21 residues. CDR3 amino acids: CASSNNDPPDRGVKGSYEQYF. The CDR3 DNA is TGTGCCAGCAGCAATAACGACCCTCCGGACAGGGGAGTGAAAGGCTCCTACGAGCAGTACTTC.

V gene TRBV9 combines with J gene TRBJ2-7; D gene uncertain. CDR3 size: 14 residues. Germline loops: CDR1 SGDLS, CDR2 YYNGEE. The V end was cut by 0 bases, the J end by 0 bases, with 7 bases between. The chain's CDR3 is CASSVEAFSYEQYF. CDR3 DNA sequence: TGTGCCAGCAGCGTAGAAGCGTTCTCCTACGAGCAGTACTTC. The full variable domain, its missing parts supplied by reference TRBV9 and TRBJ2-7, is DSGVTQTPKHLITATGQRVTLRCSPRSGDLSVYWYQQSLDQGLQFLIQYYNGEERAKGNILERFSAQQFPDLHSELNLSSLELGDSALYFCASSVEAFSYEQYFGPGTRLTVT.

This clone was seen a single time. The chain has TRBV29-1 and TRBJ2-7; TRBD1 aligns across 8 bases. CDR1 is SQVTM, CDR2 ANQGSEA, per germline. The V gene end was trimmed by 5 bases and the J gene end by 0 bases; junction bases not matched to a gene: 6. The CDR3 is 14 residues long. The CDR3 reads CSVLEQGDSYEQYF. As DNA, the CDR3 is TGCAGCGTTCTGGAACAGGGGGACTCCTACGAGCAGTACTTC.

The sample holds one count of this clone. This chain joins TRBV16 and TRBJ1-1; tentatively, D is TRBD1 (5 bases). V was pared by 4 bases and J by 4 bases, with 16 bases between. Per germline, CDR1 KGHSY and CDR2 FQNENV. The CDR3 is 15 residues long. This CDR3 reads CASSPEPAGGTEAFF. The DNA for the CDR3 is TGTGCCAGCAGCCCCGAGCCCGCCGGGGGCACTGAAGCTTTCTTT.

This clone was observed a handful of times. V and J are TRBV10-3 and TRBJ2-1; 11 nucleotides line up with TRBD2. Germline lookup yields CDR1 ENHRY and CDR2 SYGVKD. CDR3 length equals 15 residues. Trimming cost V 5 bases and J 9 bases; bases outside gene matches: 9. The chain's CDR3 is CAISTPGLAGGEQFF. CDR3 nucleotide sequence: TGTGCCATCAGTACCCCAGGGCTAGCGGGAGGTGAGCAGTTCTTC.

This clone was found once. The chain carries TRBV5-8 and TRBJ1-1; 7 bases map to TRBD1. The CDR3 loop spans 15 amino acids. J was trimmed by 0 bases and V by 5 bases; bases with no gene match: 7. CDR1 and CDR2 (germline): SGHTS, YDEGEE. CDR3: CASRRETGVNTEAFF. The CDR3 nucleotides are TGTGCCAGCAGGCGGGAAACAGGGGTGAACACTGAAGCTTTCTTT.

The V call is TRBV7-9, the J call TRBJ1-6; TRBD1 matches 7 bases. Per the germline V gene, CDR1 is SEHNR and CDR2 is FQNEAQ (reference sequence). Trimming cost V 3 bases and J 8 bases; bases outside gene matches: 1. This CDR3 region has 13 residues. CDR3 nucleotide sequence: TGTGCCAGCAGCTTTACAGGGGATTCACCCCTCCACTTT. It encodes CASSFTGDSPLHF.

The rearrangement links TRBV9 to TRBJ2-5; D unclear. Trimming removed 3 bases from V and 5 bases from J, with 14 bases in between. There are 14 residues in the CDR3. Germline loops: CDR1 SGDLS, CDR2 YYNGEE. This CDR3 is CASSDGRERETQYF. CDR3 coding DNA: TGTGCCAGCAGCGACGGCCGCGAACGCGAGACCCAGTACTTC.